One sample yielded the 7 T cell receptor beta chains listed below, sequenced in a study of identical twins. TCRdb fed the 5' RACE reads into MiXCR, producing one record per CDR3 protein. The sample records about 530,000 distinct CDR3 sequences, about 16% being singletons. These data also formed part of another study, on yellow fever vaccine responses in identical twins.

Specimen: CD4+ T cells sorted from blood. These receptors all come from a woman between 18 and 29 years old in good health.

Only a few counts were recorded for this clonotype. The chain carries TRBV7-3 and TRBJ2-5; the D gene could be TRBD1 or TRBD2 (6 bases each). This CDR3 contains 15 residues. CDR1 and CDR2 (germline): SGHTA, FQGTGA. V dropped 2 bases and J dropped 5 bases, with 15 bases sitting between them. The CDR3 DNA is TGTGCCAGCAGCTTACGGGGGCTTCCCATGGAGACCCAGTACTTC. Its protein is CASSLRGLPMETQYF.

The chain combines TRBV7-9 with TRBJ2-2; 8 bases match TRBD1. CDR3 length: 17 amino acids. V gave up 3 bases and J gave up 1 base; unmatched junction bases: 7. Germline V gives CDR1 SEHNR, CDR2 FQNEAQ (reference sequence). CDR3 coding DNA: TGTGCCAGCAGCTTTTCCACAGGGACAGGGAACACCGGGGAGCTGTTTTTT. Its translation is CASSFSTGTGNTGELFF.

The chain employs TRBV10-3 and TRBJ2-1; D might be TRBD1 (5 bases). Germline CDR1 ENHRY, CDR2 SYGVKD. The CDR3 covers 14 residues. The ends were cut back, 3 bases at V and 0 bases at J, with 6 bases in the middle. The chain's CDR3 is CAISDDSSYNEQFF. In nucleotides, the CDR3 is TGTGCCATCAGTGACGACAGCTCCTACAATGAGCAGTTCTTC.

The chain is built from TRBV5-1 and TRBJ2-5, with 11 positions matching TRBD1. Germline-derived CDR1 and CDR2 are SGHRS and YFSETQ. With 0 bases clipped from V and 4 bases from J, the junction kept 5 bases outside the gene matches. The CDR3 has 16 amino acids. The CDR3 coding sequence is TGCGCCAGCAGCTTGGGGGACAGGGGGTCCGCAGAGACCCAGTACTTC. This codes for CASSLGDRGSAETQYF.

The chain has TRBV20-1 and TRBJ2-3, with D possibly being TRBD1 (5 bases). This CDR3 has 14 residues. Germline V CDR1 and CDR2: DFQATT, SNEGSKA (reference sequence). Trimming stripped 6 bases from V and 4 bases from J, with 17 bases between. The DNA for the CDR3 is TGCAGTGCGGCTCAGGGTAAAAGCGCAGATACGCAGTATTTT. It codes for CSAAQGKSADTQYF.

The chain carries TRBV7-2 and TRBJ1-1; no clear D gene. Germline loops: CDR1 SGHTA, CDR2 FQGNSA. V lost 6 bases to trimming and J lost 0 bases, with 8 bases between them. The CDR3 is made up of 13 amino acids. The CDR3 bases are TGTGCCAGCAGGCGAGGGTTGAACACTGAAGCTTTCTTT. Its protein product is CASRRGLNTEAFF.

There are a few counts of this clonotype. V usage is TRBV5-5 and J usage is TRBJ1-1; 11 nucleotides align to TRBD1. Per the germline V gene, CDR1 is SGHKS and CDR2 is YYEKEE (reference sequence). Trimming at V came to 3 bases and at J to 1 base, leaving 8 bases not matched to a gene. CDR3 length: 17 amino acids. CDR3 nucleotide sequence: TGTGCCAGCAGCTCTGGACAGGGGGCTTGGGGGAACACTGAAGCTTTCTTT. It codes for CASSSGQGAWGNTEAFF.